This T cell receptor beta chain was captured in a study of T cell responses to AZD1222 COVID-19 vaccine. Study observations and caveats: Recipients of AZD1222 seropositive at baseline numbered only 6 or 7. Every sample of the repertoires postdated the peak T cell response. As reported, nearly half of all spike-specific TCRs target variant regions that are unmutated.

The sample holds one count of this clone. Antigen: not known. Trimming took off 6 bases at V and 7 bases at J, with 19 bases between the two ends. The CDR3 has 15 amino acids. In germline, CDR1 is SEHNR, CDR2 FQNEAQ (reference sequence). Here immunoSEQ multiplex PCR was the method, and the copy in TCRdb shows in-frame clones only, minus some. The profile shows some 190,000 clones, around 89% of them singletons. The origin of this receptor is an adult in good health. V is TRBV7-9 and J is TRBJ1-3; a possible D gene is TRBD1 (6 bases). Source: peripheral blood, taken on day 0 of AZD1222 vaccination. CDR3 protein: CASRATVGTQNTIYF. CDR3 bases: TGTGCCAGCAGAGCCACGGTCGGGACACAGAACACCATATATTTT.